This T cell receptor (beta chain) is from a study of blood T cell repertoires in COVID-19. Overall study: Material from acute and convalescent COVID-19 was sourced from the United States, Italy and Spain. From T cells, B-cell-depleted T cells, or PBMCs came the material, which was cDNA or gDNA.

As originally analysed: Amplification from reference gene primers served as the basis for estimated nucleated cell counts. Assay used: immunoSEQ multiplex PCR; TCRdb lists only in-frame clones, some missing. Clone size and the V and J calls come from that table; the DNA yielded D and trimming. The profile shows 81,000 or so clones, over 75% of them singletons. Germline V CDR1 and CDR2: SGHTA, FQGNSA. The V segment lost 5 bases and the J segment 2 bases; nucleotides outside the gene matches: 2. The CDR3 contains 13 residues. Sequenced sample: peripheral blood. The chain carries TRBV7-2 and TRBJ1-2; 7 bases match TRBD1. The sequence was collected from a man between 65 and 85 years old with active or convalescent COVID-19. The CDR3 loop is CASSRDRNYGYTF. CDR3 nucleotide sequence: TGTGCCAGCAGCCGGGACAGAAACTATGGCTACACCTTC.